The 15 T cell receptor beta chains below come from one sample, sequenced in a study of technical replicates of blood from four donors. Repertoires were generated with immunoSEQ multiplex PCR, while TCRdb's copy carries only in-frame clones and drops some. The profile covers under 80,000 clones, with more than 90% appearing a single time and about 0.4% taken by the ten largest. The material sequenced was T cells isolated from PBMCs. The receptors here all came from a human donor in good health. Some clones in this sample may be carry-over from other donors' samples.

This chain joins TRBV19 and TRBJ2-1; TRBD2 aligns across 7 bases. V lost 5 bases, J lost 3 bases, and 10 bases stayed unmatched. Germline CDR1 LNHDA, CDR2 SQIVND (reference sequence). The CDR3 totals 16 residues. The CDR3 spells CASSAVARGSYNEQFF. DNA of the CDR3: TGTGCCAGTAGTGCGGTGGCGCGCGGGAGCTACAATGAGCAGTTCTTC.

The chain uses TRBV21-1 and TRBJ2-7; TRBD1, the table's D call, was not compared with the DNA. TRBV21-1 is described as a pseudogene. The CDR3 runs 14 residues. CDR3 coding DNA: TGTGCCAGCAGCTGTCCGACAGCGTACTACGAGCAGTACTTC. Translating it yields CASSCPTAYYEQYF.

This CDR3 reads CASSRTTGGYTF. The CDR3 DNA sequence: TGTGCCAGCAGTAGGACAACCGGAGGCTACACCTTC. The chain couples TRBV2 to TRBJ1-2; D is possibly TRBD1 (5 bases). The V and J ends lost 5 bases and 8 bases respectively, with 12 bases between them. Germline V gene data show CDR1 as SNHLY and CDR2 as FYNNEI. The CDR3 consists of 12 residues.

The V gene is TRBV7-9, the J gene TRBJ2-1; 14 nucleotides line up with TRBD2. Germline values: CDR1 SEHNR, CDR2 FQNEAQ (reference sequence). CDR3 length equals 18 residues. V lost 5 bases to trimming and J lost 8 bases; unmatched junction nucleotides: 14. CDR3 loop: CASSQPNTGTSGSDEQFF. The CDR3, as DNA: TGTGCCAGCAGCCAACCCAATACCGGGACTAGCGGGAGCGATGAGCAGTTCTTC.

This chain uses TRBV28 with TRBJ1-5, with a possible D match to TRBD1 (6 bases). Germline V gene data show CDR1 as MDHEN and CDR2 as SYDVKM. V was pared by 3 bases and J by 5 bases, with 14 bases between. The CDR3 sequence is 15 residues long. The CDR3 sequence is CASSLMAGVYQPQHF. The CDR3 nucleotides are TGTGCCAGCAGTTTGATGGCAGGGGTCTATCAGCCCCAGCATTTT. Based on the CDR3 plus reference TRBV28 and TRBJ1-5, the full variable domain is DVKVTQSSRYLVKRTGEKVFLECVQDMDHENMFWYRQDPGLGLRLIYFSYDVKMKEKGDIPEGYSVSREKKERFSLILESASTNQTSMYLCASSLMAGVYQPQHFGDGTRLSIL.

This clone appeared a single time. This chain joins TRBV6-6 and TRBJ1-5, with 7 bases that match TRBD1. CDR3 length: 13 residues. V lost 8 bases and J lost 4; bases outside the gene matches: 5. Germline CDR1 MNHNY, CDR2 SVGAGI (reference sequence). Here the CDR3 reads CASCRGLNQPQHF. CDR3 in DNA: TGTGCCAGCTGCAGGGGGTTGAATCAGCCCCAGCATTTT.

V usage is TRBV6-5 and J usage is TRBJ2-7; the match to TRBD1 covers 11 bases. Germline CDR1 is MNHEY and CDR2 is SVGAGI. J was trimmed by 5 bases and V by 5 bases; bases with no gene match: 8. The CDR3 contains 15 residues. DNA for the CDR3: TGTGCCAGCAGTGCACGGGACAGGGGGTTCGACGAGCAGTACTTC. Amino acid sequence: CASSARDRGFDEQYF.

CDR3 sequence: CASSLDLADSYEQYF. The DNA for the CDR3 is TGTGCCAGCAGCTTAGACCTAGCGGACTCCTACGAGCAGTACTTC. The chain combines TRBV11-3 with TRBJ2-7, with 7 nucleotides matching TRBD2. This CDR3 has 15 amino acids. The germline gives CDR1 SGHNT, CDR2 YENEEA. V lost 0 bases, J lost 0 bases, and 2 bases stayed unmatched.

This chain connects TRBV27 to TRBJ1-2, with 8 positions matching TRBD1. V lost 7 bases and J lost 4; bases outside the gene matches: 11. The CDR3 has 15 residues. Germline CDR1 is MNHEY and CDR2 is SMNVEV (reference sequence). Written as DNA, the CDR3 is TGTGCCAGCATACCCATACTAGGACAGGGCTATGGCTACACCTTC. Protein: CASIPILGQGYGYTF.

CDR3 sequence (DNA): TGTGCCAGCAGCCTCATCAGCTATGGCTACACCTTC. It yields the protein CASSLISYGYTF. The chain couples TRBV6-1 to TRBJ1-2; D is unclear. This CDR3 has 12 residues. V was trimmed by 6 bases and J by 4 bases, leaving 9 bases between them. CDR1 is MNHNS and CDR2 is SASEGT in the germline V gene.

A single count supports this clone. The chain joins TRBV19 to TRBJ1-3; no clear D. The CDR3 has 15 amino acids. Germline CDR1 is LNHDA and CDR2 is SQIVND (reference sequence). With 1 base removed from V and 0 bases from J, the gap between germline ends came to 7 bases. CDR3 amino acids: CASSIVEYSGNTIYF. The DNA of the CDR3 is TGTGCCAGTAGTATAGTGGAGTACTCTGGAAACACCATATATTTT.

The rearrangement joins TRBV10-3 to TRBJ1-2; a possible D gene is TRBD1 (5 bases). This CDR3 spans 15 amino acids. The germline V and J ends were trimmed by 9 bases and 4 bases, with 21 bases remaining between them. Germline V gene data show CDR1 as ENHRY and CDR2 as SYGVKD. CDR3 loop: CAMSKNTGSTYGYTF. In DNA form, the CDR3 reads TGTGCCATGAGCAAGAATACAGGCTCCACCTATGGCTACACCTTC.

The V call is TRBV4-1, the J call TRBJ2-5; D uncertain. This CDR3 comprises 14 residues. The V gene lost 1 base and the J gene lost 4 bases, with 10 bases spanning the gap. Germline assignment: CDR1 MGHRA and CDR2 YSYEKL. For the CDR3, the DNA is TGCGCCAGCAGCCAAGTTACTCGTCGAGAGACCCAGTACTTC. It specifies CASSQVTRRETQYF.

The J gene is TRBJ2-2, the V gene TRBV29-1; TRBD2 might be the D (6 bases). Trimming cost V 6 bases and J 1 base, with 15 bases left between them. This CDR3 region has 15 residues. Germline values: CDR1 SQVTM, CDR2 ANQGSEA. The CDR3 DNA is TGCAGCGTCCCCGTCCAGGGACTGAACACCGGGGAGCTGTTTTTT. Protein: CSVPVQGLNTGELFF.

The CDR3 sequence: CASSRSGGNTGELFF. DNA for the CDR3: TGCGCCAGCAGCCGTTCGGGAGGTAACACCGGGGAGCTGTTTTTT. The J gene is TRBJ2-2, the V gene TRBV4-1; 7 bases fit TRBD2. Per germline, CDR1 MGHRA and CDR2 YSYEKL. There are 15 residues in the CDR3. V lost 4 bases and J lost 2; bases outside the gene matches: 4.